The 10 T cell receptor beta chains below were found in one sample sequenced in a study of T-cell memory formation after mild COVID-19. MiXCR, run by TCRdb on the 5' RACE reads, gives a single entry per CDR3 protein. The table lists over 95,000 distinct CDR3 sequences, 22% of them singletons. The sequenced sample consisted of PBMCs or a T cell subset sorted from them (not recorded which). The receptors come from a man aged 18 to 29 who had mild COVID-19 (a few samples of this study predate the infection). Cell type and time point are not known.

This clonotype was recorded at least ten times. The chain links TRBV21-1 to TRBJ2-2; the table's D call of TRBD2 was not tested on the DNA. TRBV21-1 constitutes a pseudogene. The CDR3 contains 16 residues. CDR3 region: CASSKALAGNTGELFF. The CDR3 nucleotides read TGTGCCAGCAGCAAAGCGCTAGCGGGGAACACCGGGGAGCTGTTTTTT.

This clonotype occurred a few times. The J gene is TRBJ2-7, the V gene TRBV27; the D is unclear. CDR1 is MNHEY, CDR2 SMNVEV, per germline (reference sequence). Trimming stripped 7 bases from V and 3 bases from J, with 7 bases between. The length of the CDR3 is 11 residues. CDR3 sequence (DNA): TGTGCCAGCATAGGAAGCTACGAGCAGTACTTC. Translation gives CASIGSYEQYF.

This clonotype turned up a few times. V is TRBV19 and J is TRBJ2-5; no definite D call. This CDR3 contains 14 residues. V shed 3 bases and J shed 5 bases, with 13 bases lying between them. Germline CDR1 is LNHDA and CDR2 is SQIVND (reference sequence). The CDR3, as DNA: TGTGCCAGTAGTATGCGGTCCTTTGGGGAGACCCAGTACTTC. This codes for CASSMRSFGETQYF. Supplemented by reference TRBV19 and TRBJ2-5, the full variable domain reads DGGITQSPKYLFRKEGQNVTLSCEQNLNHDAMYWYRQDPGQGLRLIYYSQIVNDFQKGDIAEGYSVSREKKESFPLTVTSAQKNPTAFYLCASSMRSFGETQYFGPGTRLLVL.

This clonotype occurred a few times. The CDR3 spells CASSPPSEDTQYF. CDR3 in DNA: TGTGCCAGCAGCCCGCCCAGCGAAGATACGCAGTATTTT. The chain couples TRBV5-6 to TRBJ2-3; D remains ambiguous. Germline V lookup: CDR1 SGHDT, CDR2 YYEEEE. V lost 4 bases to trimming and J lost 5 bases, with 11 bases between them. This CDR3 contains 13 residues.

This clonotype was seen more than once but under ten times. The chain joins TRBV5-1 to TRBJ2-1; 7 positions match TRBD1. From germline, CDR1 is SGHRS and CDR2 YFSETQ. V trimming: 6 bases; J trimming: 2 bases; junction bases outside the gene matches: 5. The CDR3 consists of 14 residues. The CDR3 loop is CASMLQGPYNEQFF. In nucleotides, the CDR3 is TGCGCCAGCATGCTACAGGGGCCCTACAATGAGCAGTTCTTC.

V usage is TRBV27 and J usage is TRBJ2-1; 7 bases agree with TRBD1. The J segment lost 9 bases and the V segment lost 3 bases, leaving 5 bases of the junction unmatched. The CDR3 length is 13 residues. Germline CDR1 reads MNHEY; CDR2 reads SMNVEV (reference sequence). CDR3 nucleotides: TGTGCCAGCAGTTTCGGGACAGACACTGAGCAGTTCTTC. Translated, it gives CASSFGTDTEQFF.

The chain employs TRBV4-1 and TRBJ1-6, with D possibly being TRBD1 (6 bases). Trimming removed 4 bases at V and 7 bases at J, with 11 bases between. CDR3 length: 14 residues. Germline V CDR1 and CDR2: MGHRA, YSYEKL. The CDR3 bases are TGCGCCAGCAGCCCCCGGGGGGCCAATTCACCCCTCCACTTT. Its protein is CASSPRGANSPLHF.

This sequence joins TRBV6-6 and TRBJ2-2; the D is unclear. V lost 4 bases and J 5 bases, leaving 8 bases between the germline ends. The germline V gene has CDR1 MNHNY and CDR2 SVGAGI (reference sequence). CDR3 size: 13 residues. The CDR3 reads CASSSYGTGELFF. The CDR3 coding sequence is TGTGCCAGCAGTTCCTATGGGACCGGGGAGCTGTTTTTT.

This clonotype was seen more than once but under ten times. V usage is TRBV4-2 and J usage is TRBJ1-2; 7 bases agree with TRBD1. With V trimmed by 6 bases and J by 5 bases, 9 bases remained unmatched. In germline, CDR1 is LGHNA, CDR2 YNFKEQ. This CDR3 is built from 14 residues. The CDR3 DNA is TGTGCCAGCAGTTCCGGGACAGAACTTTATGGCTACACCTTC. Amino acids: CASSSGTELYGYTF.

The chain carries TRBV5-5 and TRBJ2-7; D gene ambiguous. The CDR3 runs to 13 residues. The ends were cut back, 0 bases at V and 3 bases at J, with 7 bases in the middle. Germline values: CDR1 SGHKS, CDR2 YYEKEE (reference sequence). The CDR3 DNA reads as TGTGCCAGCAGCTTGGACAGCTACTACGAGCAGTACGTC. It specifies CASSLDSYYEQYV.